The sample holds many counts of the clone carrying this TCR beta chain. The CDR3 is 16 amino acids. Germline V lookup: CDR1 SGHRS, CDR2 YFSETQ. Unmatched junction bases numbered 3, after V lost 1 base and J lost 0 bases. This sample is drawn from a study of neurological immune-mediated disorders. The team produced cDNA through 5'RACE using 10-nucleotide random UMIs. A single run covered 15-18 subjects with over 180 million TCR-beta sequences. TCRdb ran MiXCR on the 5' RACE reads and lists one entry per CDR3 protein. The sample carries some 46,000 distinct CDR3 sequences, 10% to 13% recorded once. The receptor was derived from a man between 65 and 85 years old with HTLV-1-associated myelopathy (HAM/TSP). Sequencing was performed on PBMCs. The chain recombines TRBV5-1 with TRBJ2-2, with 7 bases lining up with TRBD2. CDR3 nucleotide sequence: TGCGCCAGCAGCTTGAACAGCGGGGCGAACACCGGGGAGCTGTTTTTT. Amino acid sequence: CASSLNSGANTGELFF.